This T cell receptor beta chain was found in a study of blood T cells in healthy people across ages. Regarding the study as a whole: Calculation of diversity from one million T cells yielded estimates considered to be underestimates. Observed TCR beta diversity per million T cells went down as age went up. This fall followed a roughly linear course with age.

It was with a sample-barcoded 5' primer and a J-beta primer mix that a second PCR of roughly 6 to 12 cycles was run. Each TCR beta cDNA got a 12-nucleotide random molecular identifier. TCRdb processed the 5' RACE reads anew with MiXCR; each CDR3 protein has one entry. The top ten hold roughly 3.8% of the sample, which has some 760,000 distinct CDR3 sequences, 25% seen once. About this clonotype: The antigen is not known.

Germline-derived CDR1 and CDR2 are SGHTA and FQGNSA. The CDR3 is 14 residues long. V gave up 3 bases and J gave up 2 bases, with 9 bases separating them. These data were also reused for a study on T cells of mothers and their children.

The sequence derives from a boy between 10 and 17 years old in good health. Material: blood. V gene TRBV7-2 combines with J gene TRBJ2-3, with D tentatively TRBD1 (5 bases). Written as DNA, the CDR3 is TGTGCCAGCAGCTTGCAGGGCTACACAGATACGCAGTATTTT. Translating gives CASSLQGYTDTQYF.